The sequence of this T cell receptor beta chain was determined in a study of T cells after posttransplantation cyclophosphamide. The study's findings and limits: Tissue-infiltrating T cells from skin or gut overlapped little with blood T cells.

The CDR3 contains 14 residues. V trimming: 5 bases; J trimming: 5 bases; junction bases outside the gene matches: 6. Germline CDR1 PRHDT, CDR2 FYEKMQ (reference sequence). Control samples came 1 year after myeloablative marrow transplants with methotrexate plus calcineurin inhibitor. A note on this clone: Its antigen is as yet unknown.

Measured with immunoSEQ multiplex PCR; TCRdb has only the in-frame clones, and not every one. The table has about 21,000 clones, around 87% seen once. The receptor comes from a female patient in her 30s who received an allogeneic stem cell transplant from an unrelated donor, was CMV-positive, and had acute and chronic GVHD. T cells may partly derive from the graft donor. Sequencing was performed on PBMCs, taken around 390 days after allogeneic stem cell transplant with calcineurin inhibitor and methotrexate. The chain is built from TRBV13 and TRBJ2-7; the match to TRBD2 covers 10 bases. The CDR3 region has the DNA TGTGCCAGCAGCCCTAGCGGGAGTCCCAACGAGCAGTACTTC. Translating gives CASSPSGSPNEQYF.